The source of this T cell receptor beta chain is a study of vaccination effects on CD4 cells after COVID-19. Overall study context: Two-dose BNT162b2 or mRNA-1273 vaccination was given to participants.

The V and J ends lost 3 bases and 1 base, in that order; junction bases with no gene match: 1. The length of the CDR3 is 14 residues. Germline loops: CDR1 SGHAT, CDR2 FQNNGV. Culture proceeded for more than nine days, and CD4+ T cells were then isolated. None of these healthy vaccinees had been infected with SARS-CoV-2 before vaccination. It was on days 3 and 7 that half the medium was replaced with IL-2 medium. Sequencing used immunoSEQ multiplex PCR; TCRdb keeps in-frame clones, though not all of them. Counted here are roughly 48,000 clones, 55% to 75% occurring once; the ten biggest clones make up roughly 6%. Overall study findings and caveats: Clones that were induced by infection or by vaccine showed marked contraction late after vaccination.

This clone appeared a few times. Its target is not known. The TCR was taken from a human donor who received a COVID-19 vaccine. This chain links TRBV11-2 with TRBJ1-1; TRBD1 aligns across 8 bases. The source was CD4+ T cells from PBMCs cultured without peptide, collected before COVID-19 vaccination. CDR3 loop: CASSFGQGNTEAFF. CDR3 sequence (DNA): TGTGCCAGCAGCTTTGGACAGGGGAACACTGAAGCTTTCTTT.